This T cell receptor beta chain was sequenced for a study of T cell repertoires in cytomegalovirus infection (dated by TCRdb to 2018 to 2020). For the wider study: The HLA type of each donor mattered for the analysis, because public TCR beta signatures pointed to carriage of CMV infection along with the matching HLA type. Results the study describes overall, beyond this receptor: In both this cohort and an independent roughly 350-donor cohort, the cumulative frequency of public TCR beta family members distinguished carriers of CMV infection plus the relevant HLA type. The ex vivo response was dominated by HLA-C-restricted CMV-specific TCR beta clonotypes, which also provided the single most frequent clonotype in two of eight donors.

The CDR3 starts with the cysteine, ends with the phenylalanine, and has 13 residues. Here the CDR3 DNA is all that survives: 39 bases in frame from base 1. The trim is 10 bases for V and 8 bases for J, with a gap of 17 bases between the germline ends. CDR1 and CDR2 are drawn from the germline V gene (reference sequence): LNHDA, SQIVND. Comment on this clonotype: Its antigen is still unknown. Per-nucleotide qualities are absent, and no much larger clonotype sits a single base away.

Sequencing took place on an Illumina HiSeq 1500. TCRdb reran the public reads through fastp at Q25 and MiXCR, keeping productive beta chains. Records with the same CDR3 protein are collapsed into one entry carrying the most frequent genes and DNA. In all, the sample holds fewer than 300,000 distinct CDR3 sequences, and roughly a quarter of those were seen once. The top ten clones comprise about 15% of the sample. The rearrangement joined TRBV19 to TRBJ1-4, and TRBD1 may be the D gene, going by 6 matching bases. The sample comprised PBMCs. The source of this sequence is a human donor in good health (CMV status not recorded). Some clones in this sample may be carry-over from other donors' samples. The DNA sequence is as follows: TGTGCCACAAACAGGGTTGAAGGAGAAAAACTGTTTTTT. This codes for CATNRVEGEKLFF.